The 5 T cell receptor beta chains in this list originate from one sample, sequenced in a study of cytomegalovirus exposure and HLA in healthy donors. 13 Jbeta primers and 60 Vbeta primers were used for the PCR. Some clones are missing from TCRdb's copy, which holds only in-frame ones; the method was immunoSEQ multiplex PCR. The repertoire holds 130,000 or so clones, with more than 70% as singletons. Sequencing was performed on PBMCs. Receptor source: a woman between 50 and 59 years old in good health and CMV-seropositive.

This chain connects TRBV30 to TRBJ1-3; perhaps TRBD1 as D (6 bases). The CDR3 runs to 15 residues. In germline, CDR1 is GTSNPN, CDR2 SVGIG (reference sequence). Between the trimmed V and J ends, which lost 0 bases and 4 bases, there was a span of 13 bases. DNA of the CDR3: TGTGCCTGGAGTGTATATCAGGGGATGGGAAACACCATATATTTT. Its protein is CAWSVYQGMGNTIYF.

The chain combines TRBV19 with TRBJ1-2, with D uncertain. The CDR3 has 17 residues. The V end lost 0 bases, the J end lost 6 bases, and 20 bases lay between the germline ends. The germline CDR1 and CDR2 sequences are LNHDA and SQIVND (reference sequence). The CDR3, as DNA: TGTGCCAGTAGTATAGATATAAGGCGGTTCGGGTATGATGGCTACACCTTC. It yields the protein CASSIDIRRFGYDGYTF.

This clone showed up just a few times. The V call is TRBV7-2, the J call TRBJ2-7; TRBD1 is a possible D gene (6 bases). The germline gives CDR1 SGHTA, CDR2 FQGNSA. Between the trimmed V and J ends, which lost 1 base and 3 bases, there was a span of 16 bases. CDR3 size: 16 residues. The CDR3 DNA follows: TGTGCCAGCAGCTTAGGCTTTTCCCAGGGGATCTACGAGCAGTACTTC. Translating it yields CASSLGFSQGIYEQYF.

This clone has just a few counts. The chain uses TRBV28 and TRBJ1-4; 8 bases are a match to TRBD1. V was pared by 6 bases and J by 5 bases, with 8 bases of the junction left unmatched. Germline values: CDR1 MDHEN, CDR2 SYDVKM. The CDR3 is 15 amino acids. The CDR3 spells CASRTTGETNEKLFF. In DNA, the CDR3 is TGTGCCAGCAGAACGACAGGGGAAACAAATGAAAAACTGTTTTTT.

This clone has just a few counts. The J gene is TRBJ1-2, the V gene TRBV19; possible D gene TRBD1, 6 bases. Germline CDR1 reads LNHDA; CDR2 reads SQIVND (reference sequence). Trimming cost V 2 bases and J 6 bases, with 22 bases left between them. The CDR3 contains 17 residues. The CDR3 sequence: CASSIRTRLTGSDGYTF. CDR3 coding DNA: TGTGCCAGTAGTATACGAACCCGCCTAACAGGGTCGGATGGCTACACCTTC.